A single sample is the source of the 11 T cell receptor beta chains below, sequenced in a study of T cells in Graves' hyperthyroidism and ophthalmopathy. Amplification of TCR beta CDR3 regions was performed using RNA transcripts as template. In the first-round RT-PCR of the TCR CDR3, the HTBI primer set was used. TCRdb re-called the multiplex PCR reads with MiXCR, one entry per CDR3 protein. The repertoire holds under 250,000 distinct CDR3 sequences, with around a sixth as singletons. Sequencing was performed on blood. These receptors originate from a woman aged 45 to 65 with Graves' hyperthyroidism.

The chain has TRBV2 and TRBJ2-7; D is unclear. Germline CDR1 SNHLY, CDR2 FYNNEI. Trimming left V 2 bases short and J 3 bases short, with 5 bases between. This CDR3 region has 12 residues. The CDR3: CASSEYSYEQYF. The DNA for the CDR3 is TGTGCCAGCAGTGAATACAGCTACGAGCAGTACTTC.

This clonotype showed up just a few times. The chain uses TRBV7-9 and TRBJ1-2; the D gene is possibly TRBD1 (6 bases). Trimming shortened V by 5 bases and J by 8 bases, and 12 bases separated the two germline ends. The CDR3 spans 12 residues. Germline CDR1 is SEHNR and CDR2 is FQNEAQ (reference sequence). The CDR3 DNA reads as TGTGCCAGCAGCGTAGGGGGATCGGGCTACACCTTC. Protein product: CASSVGGSGYTF. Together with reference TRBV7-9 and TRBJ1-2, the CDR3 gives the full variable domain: DTGVSQNPRHKITKRGQNVTFRCDPISEHNRLYWYRQTLGQGPEFLTYFQNEAQLEKSRLLSDRFSAERPKGSFSTLEIQRTEQGDSAMYLCASSVGGSGYTFGSGTRLTVV.

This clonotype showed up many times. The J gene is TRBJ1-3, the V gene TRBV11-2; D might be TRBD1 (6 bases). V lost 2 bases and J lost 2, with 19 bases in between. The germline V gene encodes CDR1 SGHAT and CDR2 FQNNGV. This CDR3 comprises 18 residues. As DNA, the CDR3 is TGTGCCAGCAGCTTATTCTCTAGCAGGGGCTCAACTGGAAACACCATATATTTT. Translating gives CASSLFSSRGSTGNTIYF.

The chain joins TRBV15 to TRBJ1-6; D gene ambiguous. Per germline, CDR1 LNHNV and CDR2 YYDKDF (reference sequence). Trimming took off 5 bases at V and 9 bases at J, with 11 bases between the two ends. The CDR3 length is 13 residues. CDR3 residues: CATSSARTSPLHF. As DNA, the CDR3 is TGTGCCACCAGCTCGGCCCGTACTTCACCCCTCCACTTT.

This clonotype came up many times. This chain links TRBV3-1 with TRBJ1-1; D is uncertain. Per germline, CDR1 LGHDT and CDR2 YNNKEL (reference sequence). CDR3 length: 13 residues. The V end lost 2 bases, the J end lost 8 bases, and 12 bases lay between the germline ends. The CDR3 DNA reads TGTGCCAGCAGCCAAACGGGATCCTCCGAAGCTTTCTTT. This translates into CASSQTGSSEAFF.

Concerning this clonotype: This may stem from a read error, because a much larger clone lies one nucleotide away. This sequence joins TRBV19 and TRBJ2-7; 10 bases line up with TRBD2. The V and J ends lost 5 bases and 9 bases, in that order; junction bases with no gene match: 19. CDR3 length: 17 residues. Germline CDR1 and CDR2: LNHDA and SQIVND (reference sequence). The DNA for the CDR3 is TGTGCCAGTAGTGATCTAGCGGGAGTAAGTCGTCAGCACGGGCAGTACTTC. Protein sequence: CASSDLAGVSRQHGQYF.

The CDR3 DNA reads as TGTGCCACCAGAAGTAGCGGGGAGGGGTCCTACAATGAGCAGTTCTTC. Its protein product is CATRSSGEGSYNEQFF. This sequence joins TRBV24-1 and TRBJ2-1; TRBD2 matches at 8 bases. The CDR3 is 16 residues long. The V gene end was trimmed by 7 bases and the J gene end by 1 base; junction bases not matched to a gene: 8. Looked up from germline, CDR1 is KGHDR and CDR2 is SFDVKD.

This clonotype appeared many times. CDR3 nucleotides: TGTGCCACCCAGAAGCGTGCAACTAATGAAAAACTGTTTTTT. Amino acid sequence: CATQKRATNEKLFF. The V call is TRBV27, the J call TRBJ1-4; D remains ambiguous. Germline CDR1 reads MNHEY; CDR2 reads SMNVEV (reference sequence). This CDR3 is 14 amino acids long. Trimming removed 10 bases at V and 0 bases at J, with 12 bases between.

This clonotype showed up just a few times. DNA of the CDR3: TGTGCCAGCAGCCCCGAATACAATGAGCAGTTCTTC. Amino acids: CASSPEYNEQFF. The chain links TRBV11-1 to TRBJ2-1; D gene ambiguous. The CDR3 extends over 12 amino acids. Germline V CDR1 and CDR2: SGHAT, FQDESV (reference sequence). The V end was cut by 5 bases, the J end by 4 bases, with 6 bases between.

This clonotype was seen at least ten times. The CDR3 DNA reads as TGTGCCAGCAGCCCCTCCCGGACGGCCCCCTACGAGCAGTACTTC. It translates to CASSPSRTAPYEQYF. This chain links TRBV7-8 with TRBJ2-7; D unresolved. The CDR3 totals 15 residues. Between the trimmed V and J ends, which lost 5 bases and 2 bases, there was a span of 16 bases. Looked up from germline, CDR1 is SGHVS and CDR2 is FQNEAQ.

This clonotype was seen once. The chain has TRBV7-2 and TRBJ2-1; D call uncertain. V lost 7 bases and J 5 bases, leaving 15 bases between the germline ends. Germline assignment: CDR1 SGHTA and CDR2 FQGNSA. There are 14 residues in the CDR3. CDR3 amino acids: CASNPIFTHNEQFF. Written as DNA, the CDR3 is TGTGCCAGCAACCCCATTTTCACCCACAATGAGCAGTTCTTC. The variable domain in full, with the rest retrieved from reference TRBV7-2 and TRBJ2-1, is GAGVSQSPSNKVTEKGKDVELRCDPISGHTALYWYRQSLGQGLEFLIYFQGNSAPDKSGLPSDRFSAERTGGSVSTLTIQRTQQEDSAVYLCASNPIFTHNEQFFGPGTRLTVL.